This paragraph reports one TCR beta chain. Its target is unknown. The data are from a study of T cells in Graves' hyperthyroidism and ophthalmopathy. Findings and caveats of the study: In simple terms, a model built on 13 V-J features told ophthalmopathy apart from stable hyperthyroidism.

V was clipped by 8 bases and J by 5 bases, with 12 bases between them. CDR3 length: 12 amino acids. The germline gives CDR1 SNHLY, CDR2 FYNNEI. RNA transcripts gave rise to amplified TCR beta CDR3 regions. The HTBI primer set was used in a first-round RT-PCR of the TCR CDR3. Each CDR3 protein gets one entry after TCRdb re-called the multiplex PCR reads with MiXCR. The sample has roughly 800,000 distinct CDR3 sequences; approximately 40% are singletons. This clonotype was sampled from a man between 18 and 29 years old with Graves' hyperthyroidism. What was sequenced was blood. The chain is built from TRBV2 and TRBJ1-2; D call uncertain. The chain's CDR3 is CASEAPDYGYTF. CDR3 nucleotide sequence: TGTGCCAGCGAAGCGCCTGATTATGGCTACACCTTC.